This TCR beta chain was profiled in a study of cytomegalovirus exposure and HLA in healthy donors. At the level of the study: Approximately 190 million T cells yielded around 120 million unique TCR beta sequences in earlier analysis. Regarding the study as a whole: Immune exposure information comprised only CMV serostatus. For most TCR sequences rarity was the rule, although some public TCRs occurred in many donors.

Researchers ran the PCR with 60 Vbeta and 13 Jbeta primers. Generated by immunoSEQ multiplex PCR, the TCRdb table keeps only in-frame clones and is missing some. The profile shows some 54,000 clones, approximately 70% of them singletons. A few counts support this clone. What it recognizes is unknown. The CDR3 runs 15 residues. The V and J ends lost 10 bases and 0 bases respectively, with 17 bases between them. Germline V gene sequence: CDR1 MDHEN, CDR2 SYDVKM. This receptor was obtained from a man aged 18-30 years in good health and CMV-seronegative. The genes are TRBV28 and TRBJ2-3; a weak D match, TRBD1 (5 bases). The sample taken for sequencing was PBMCs. Written as DNA, the CDR3 is TGTGCCACTAAGGTTGGGGCGGCTAGCACAGATACGCAGTATTTT. Protein: CATKVGAASTDTQYF.